The rows below give T cell receptor beta chains drawn from one sample of a study of blood T cell repertoires in COVID-19. The table came from immunoSEQ multiplex PCR; TCRdb's copy has only in-frame clones and leaves some out. The sample has more than 45,000 clones; 60% to 85% are singletons. Sequenced material: peripheral blood. The receptors come from a human donor in a cohort sampled during active COVID-19. The CDR3 runs from the conserved cysteine through the conserved F or W. D genes are given only for firm matches. Where a row states a size, it is once, few, many or the class of an expanded clone; other rows omit it.

V	size	J	D	DNA	CDR3
TRBV15	-	TRBJ1-3	-	TGTGCCACCAGCAGAGTACAGGGCTCTGGAAACACCATATATTTT	CATSRVQGSGNTIYF
TRBV5-1	-	TRBJ2-7	TRBD1	TGCGCCAGCAGCTTTCAGGGACAGGGGGGCGAGCAGTACTTC	CASSFQGQGGEQYF
TRBV6-5	-	TRBJ1-2	TRBD1	TGTGCCAGCAGTTACTCGACGGAGGACAGGCTCTATGGCTACACCTTC	CASSYSTEDRLYGYTF
TRBV7-2	-	TRBJ2-7	-	TGTGCCAGCAGTAGGACTAACGGGGGGCGGGCACCCTACGAGCAGTACTTC	CASSRTNGGRAPYEQYF
TRBV28	medium-sized	TRBJ2-1	-	TGTGCCAGCAGTTTTCCTAGGCAAGGGGCCTTCTCCTACAATGAGCAGTTCTTC	CASSFPRQGAFSYNEQFF
TRBV6-1	few	TRBJ1-5	-	TGTGCCAGCAGTGAACCGCCGTGGGGCGGCAATCAGCCCCAGCATTTT	CASSEPPWGGNQPQHF
TRBV6-5	once	TRBJ1-2	TRBD1	TGTGCCAGCAGTTACACCGGACAGGCGGCTGGCTACACCTTC	CASSYTGQAAGYTF
TRBV10-2	-	TRBJ2-7	TRBD2	TGCGCCAGCAGAGGAGGGGGGACTAGCGGTTTATACGAGCAGTACTTC	CASRGGGTSGLYEQYF
TRBV13	few	TRBJ2-7	-	TGTGCCAGCAGCCCAACCTACGAGCAGTACTTC	CASSPTYEQYF
TRBV25-1	-	TRBJ1-2	TRBD1	TGTGCCAGCAGTGAAACAGGGGGCAAGAAGGGCTATGGCTACACCTTC	CASSETGGKKGYGYTF
TRBV3-1/TRBV3-2	-	TRBJ2-7	-	TGTGCCAGCAGCCTCACGACTAGTCCCGAGCAGTACTTC	CASSLTTSPEQYF
TRBV12-3/TRBV12-4	-	TRBJ1-1	-	TGTGCCAGCACCAGGGGACTAAACACTGAAGCTTTCTTT	CASTRGLNTEAFF
TRBV27	-	TRBJ2-7	-	TGTGCCAGCAGTTTCCAGCGGACCGCCGTCGAGCAGTACTTC	CASSFQRTAVEQYF
TRBV10-3	-	TRBJ2-7	TRBD2	TGTGCCATCAGTGCTGCTAGCGGAACAACGGGTGAGCAGTACTTC	CAISAASGTTGEQYF
TRBV18	-	TRBJ1-1	-	TGTGCCAGCTCACCACCCACAGGGCAAAGGACTGAAGCTTTCTTT	CASSPPTGQRTEAFF
TRBV19	-	TRBJ1-6	TRBD1	TGTGCCAGTAGCACAGGGGGGTATAATTCACCCCTCCACTTT	CASSTGGYNSPLHF
TRBV9	-	TRBJ1-1	-	TGTGCCAGCAGCGACGGCGGTATGGCTTTCTTT	CASSDGGMAFF
TRBV3-1/TRBV3-2	-	TRBJ1-3	TRBD1	TGTGCCAGCAGCCAAGATCTCTTACAGGGGGAGAGAACTGGAAACACCATATATTTT	CASSQDLLQGERTGNTIYF
TRBV5-1	-	TRBJ1-4	TRBD1	TGCGCCAGCAGCCCGAGGGGACAGGGAGCAACTAATGAAAAACTGTTTTTT	CASSPRGQGATNEKLFF
TRBV30	few	TRBJ1-5	-	TGTGCCTGGAGTGCGCGCAGCAATCAGCCCCAGCATTTT	CAWSARSNQPQHF
TRBV7-9	few	TRBJ1-3	-	TGTGCCAGCAGCTTCGGGTTGGGAGACACCATATATTTT	CASSFGLGDTIYF
TRBV5-1	few	TRBJ2-7	-	TGCGCCAGCAGCTCCGGGGGGCCATCCTACGAGCAGTACTTC	CASSSGGPSYEQYF